One and the same sample provided the 10 T cell receptor beta chains below, sequenced in a study of T cell clonality in common variable immunodeficiency. Clones were sequenced by immunoSEQ multiplex PCR, and TCRdb holds only the in-frame ones, with some missing. Altogether about 34,000 clones were found in the sample, and no singletons occur. Study observations and caveats: In common variable immunodeficiency, TCR beta chains reportedly carried fewer deletions and N-nucleotide insertions.

Which antigens these TCRs recognize remains unknown. Sequenced: peripheral blood mononuclear cells. These receptors were taken from a human donor with common variable immunodeficiency.

This clone occurred a few times. The read ends 3 residues shy of where the CDR3 ends; the end is completed using the germline J gene. The genes are TRBV7-1 and TRBJ1-2, with 9 bases that match TRBD1. TRBV7-1 is flagged as an ORF with uncertain function. This CDR3 contains 20 residues. After removal of 3 bases from V and 4 bases from J, the junction contained 21 bases not matched to a gene. The CDR3 here is CASSSTPMGQGYDERYGYTF. CDR3 bases read: TGTGCCAGCAGCTCTACACCAATGGGACAGGGCTATGACGAACGCTATGGC.

This clone appeared many times. The read falls 3 residues short of the CDR3 end, and the missing part is taken from the germline J gene. V and J are TRBV10-3 and TRBJ2-2; 8 bases line up with TRBD2. CDR3 length equals 16 residues. Germline V gene sequence: CDR1 ENHRY, CDR2 SYGVKD. Trimming at V came to 0 bases and at J to 3 bases, leaving 3 bases not matched to a gene. CDR3 bases read: TGTGCCATCAGTGAGTCTACTAGCGGCTACACCGGGGAG. Encoded protein: CAISESTSGYTGE. In full, the CDR3 reads CAISESTSGYTGELFF.

Details on this clone: The sequence runs out 3 residues before the end of the CDR3; the remainder is reconstructed from the germline J gene. J is TRBJ1-3 and V is TRBV7-9; no clear D gene. The CDR3 contains 14 residues. Germline-derived CDR1 and CDR2 are SEHNR and FQNEAQ (reference sequence). The sequenced part of the CDR3 DNA is TGTGCCAGCAGCCCTAAAGGAGTACGCGGAGTT. This translates into CASSPKGVRGV. The CDR3 in its entirety is CASSPKGVRGVIYF. The variable domain in full, with the rest retrieved from reference TRBV7-9 and TRBJ1-3, is DTGVSQNPRHKITKRGQNVTFRCDPISEHNRLYWYRQTLGQGPEFLTYFQNEAQLEKSRLLSDRFSAERPKGSFSTLEIQRTEQGDSAMYLCASSPKGVRGVIYFGEGSWLTVV.

This clone was counted many times. Coverage ceases 3 residues before the CDR3 finishes, and the germline J gene fills in the end. The gene calls are TRBV18 and TRBJ2-3; the match to TRBD1 covers 8 bases. With V trimmed by 1 base and J by 1 base, 10 bases remained unmatched. Germline-derived CDR1 and CDR2 are KGHSH and LQKENI. The CDR3 covers 18 residues. The CDR3 sequence is CASSPRQGARKGTDTQYF. Incomplete CDR3 DNA: TGTGCCAGCTCACCACGTCAGGGGGCGCGAAAGGGCACAGATACG.

As regards this clone: The read gets to within 3 residues of the CDR3 end, and the germline J gene fills in the rest. The V and J genes are TRBV19 and TRBJ1-1; the match to TRBD1 covers 7 bases. The CDR3 consists of 13 residues. The V segment lost 7 bases and the J segment 6 bases; nucleotides outside the gene matches: 8. Germline CDR1 reads LNHDA; CDR2 reads SQIVND (reference sequence). The sequenced part of the CDR3 DNA is TGTGCCAGTAAATCCAGGGGGGTTTCTGAA. Its protein is CASKSRGVSE. The entire CDR3 reads CASKSRGVSEAFF.

This clone was seen repeatedly, ten times or more. The read finishes 3 residues shy of the CDR3 end, and the germline J gene is used to complete it. The J gene is TRBJ2-3, the V gene TRBV5-1; perhaps TRBD1 as D (6 bases). The germline V and J ends were trimmed by 4 bases and 3 bases, with 12 bases remaining between them. CDR3 length: 14 residues. The germline V gene has CDR1 SGHRS and CDR2 YFSETQ. CDR3 region: CASSPTGATDTQYF. CDR3 DNA, as far as it was read: TGCGCCAGCAGCCCGACAGGAGCTACAGATACG.

CDR3 DNA (partial): TGTGCCAGCTCAGTCCTCCTGCCCGGGACTTGGCCAGGAGACGAAAAA. This codes for CASSVLLPGTWPGDEK. The CDR3, in full, reads CASSVLLPGTWPGDEKLFF. The chain carries TRBV18 and TRBJ1-4; a weak D match, TRBD1 (5 bases). The missing CDR3 end, 3 residues past where the read stops, is filled in from the germline J gene. V shed 5 bases and J shed 8 bases, with 30 bases lying between them. CDR3 length equals 19 residues. Germline V lookup: CDR1 KGHSH, CDR2 LQKENI. The whole variable domain, remainder taken from reference TRBV18 and TRBJ1-4, is NAGVMQNPRHLVRRRGQEARLRCSPMKGHSHVYWYRQLPEEGLKFMVYLQKENIIDESGMPKERFSAEFPKEGPSILRIQQVVRGDSAAYFCASSVLLPGTWPGDEKLFFGSGTQLSVL.

This clone was picked up many times. The sequenced fragment ends 3 residues before the CDR3 boundary, so the rest is inferred from the germline J gene. The chain combines TRBV19 with TRBJ1-5; TRBD1 is a possible D gene (5 bases). The V gene lost 5 bases and the J gene lost 0 bases, with 11 bases spanning the gap. This CDR3 has 15 residues. CDR1 is LNHDA, CDR2 SQIVND, per germline (reference sequence). The CDR3 spells CASSGASHSNQPQHF. CDR3 DNA (partial): TGTGCCAGTAGTGGGGCGAGTCATAGCAATCAGCCC.

This clone was counted at least ten times. The read is 3 residues too short to cover the CDR3 end, so that end is filled in from the germline J gene. This sequence joins TRBV5-1 and TRBJ2-3; 11 nucleotides align to TRBD2. The V gene's germline CDR1 is SGHRS and CDR2 YFSETQ. The CDR3 is made up of 16 amino acids. Incomplete CDR3 DNA: TGCGCCAGCAGCTTGGCGGTAGCGGGAGGGCCCCAGTCG. Translated: CASSLAVAGGPQS. The complete CDR3 reads CASSLAVAGGPQSQYF. Drawing the rest from reference TRBV5-1 and TRBJ2-3, the complete variable domain is KAGVTQTPRYLIKTRGQQVTLSCSPISGHRSVSWYQQTPGQGLQFLFEYFSETQRNKGNFPGRFSGRQFSNSRSEMNVSTLELGDSALYLCASSLAVAGGPQSQYFGPGTRLTVL.

In the case of this clone: Sequencing ends 3 residues short of the CDR3 end; the germline J gene provides the rest. The V call is TRBV7-6, the J call TRBJ2-1; 9 nucleotides line up with TRBD2. Looked up from germline, CDR1 is SGHVS and CDR2 is FNYEAQ. V lost 0 bases to trimming and J lost 8 bases; unmatched junction nucleotides: 5. CDR3 size: 15 residues. The part of the CDR3 DNA that was read is TGTGCCAGCAGCTTAGCGGCGGGAGGGCCCTATGAG. This encodes CASSLAAGGPYE. The whole CDR3 is CASSLAAGGPYEQFF.